A selection of T cell receptor beta chains follows, all from one sample in a study of cytomegalovirus exposure and HLA in healthy donors. TCRdb's copy holds only in-frame clones and misses some; the assay was immunoSEQ multiplex PCR. Among under 200,000 clones listed, 81% were seen once. Sequences were obtained from PBMCs. Receptor source: a woman in her twenties or thirties in good health and CMV-seronegative. The CDR3 runs from the conserved cysteine through the conserved F or W. Fields, in order: D gene, J gene, clone size, V gene, CDR3 protein, CDR3 DNA. A D gene is named only where the DNA matches it firmly. Clone size appears in some rows only: once, few, many, or a class for an expanded clone.

d_gene: TRBD1
j_gene: TRBJ1-4
abundance: -
v_gene: TRBV7-2
CDR3aa: CASSLPGQGKKLFF
CDR3nt: TGTGCCAGCAGCTTACCCGGACAGGGGAAAAAACTGTTTTTT

d_gene: TRBD2
j_gene: TRBJ2-2
abundance: -
v_gene: TRBV29-1
CDR3aa: CSVGGTSGAGELFF
CDR3nt: TGCAGCGTTGGAGGGACTAGCGGGGCCGGGGAGCTGTTTTTT

d_gene: TRBD2
j_gene: TRBJ2-3
abundance: -
v_gene: TRBV7-9
CDR3aa: CASSLEGLAALSTDTQYF
CDR3nt: TGTGCCAGCAGCTTAGAGGGACTAGCGGCCCTAAGCACAGATACGCAGTATTTT

d_gene: TRBD2
j_gene: TRBJ2-5
abundance: -
v_gene: TRBV29-1
CDR3aa: CSVENLAGGQGQETQYF
CDR3nt: TGCAGCGTTGAAAACCTAGCGGGGGGCCAGGGACAAGAGACCCAGTACTTC

d_gene: -
j_gene: TRBJ2-7
abundance: -
v_gene: TRBV6-1
CDR3aa: CASRNDRRGYEQYF
CDR3nt: TGTGCCAGCAGAAACGACAGAAGGGGCTACGAGCAGTACTTC

d_gene: TRBD1
j_gene: TRBJ1-1
abundance: -
v_gene: TRBV7-8
CDR3aa: CASSTTGTMNTEAFF
CDR3nt: TGTGCCAGCAGCACGACAGGGACGATGAACACTGAAGCTTTCTTT

d_gene: TRBD1
j_gene: TRBJ1-5
abundance: -
v_gene: TRBV6-4
CDR3aa: CASTRRGTGDQPQHF
CDR3nt: TGTGCCAGCACCCGACGCGGGACAGGGGATCAGCCCCAGCATTTT

d_gene: TRBD2
j_gene: TRBJ2-1
abundance: once
v_gene: TRBV7-9
CDR3aa: CASSGLAAYNEQFF
CDR3nt: TGTGCCAGCAGCGGACTAGCGGCCTACAATGAGCAGTTCTTC

d_gene: TRBD1
j_gene: TRBJ2-1
abundance: -
v_gene: TRBV28
CDR3aa: CASGSRQGPYKQFF
CDR3nt: TGTGCCAGCGGCAGCCGACAGGGCCCGTATAAGCAGTTCTTC

d_gene: -
j_gene: TRBJ2-5
abundance: once
v_gene: TRBV15
CDR3aa: CATSRDSQGQYF
CDR3nt: TGTGCCACCAGCAGAGATTCACAGGGCCAGTACTTC

d_gene: TRBD2
j_gene: TRBJ2-1
abundance: -
v_gene: TRBV27
CDR3aa: CASSLSAGAVIHEQFF
CDR3nt: TGTGCCAGCAGTTTATCAGCGGGGGCCGTTATTCATGAGCAGTTCTTC

d_gene: TRBD2
j_gene: TRBJ2-1
abundance: -
v_gene: TRBV5-4
CDR3aa: CASTPGVLAGTLHNEQFF
CDR3nt: TGTGCCAGCACCCCGGGAGTGCTAGCGGGAACTCTACACAATGAGCAGTTCTTC

d_gene: -
j_gene: TRBJ1-1
abundance: -
v_gene: TRBV5-1
CDR3aa: CASSLAARVGTEAFF
CDR3nt: TGCGCCAGCAGCTTGGCCGCCAGGGTGGGCACTGAAGCTTTCTTT

d_gene: -
j_gene: TRBJ1-2
abundance: -
v_gene: TRBV27
CDR3aa: CASSPANYGYTF
CDR3nt: TGTGCCAGCAGTCCCGCTAACTATGGCTACACCTTC

d_gene: -
j_gene: TRBJ2-5
abundance: few
v_gene: TRBV9
CDR3aa: CASRQYQETQYF
CDR3nt: TGTGCCAGCAGACAATACCAAGAGACCCAGTACTTC

d_gene: TRBD1
j_gene: TRBJ1-3
abundance: -
v_gene: TRBV19
CDR3aa: CASRMGRGAGNTIYF
CDR3nt: TGTGCCAGTAGGATGGGCAGGGGGGCTGGAAACACCATATATTTT

d_gene: -
j_gene: TRBJ2-3
abundance: -
v_gene: TRBV5-1
CDR3aa: CASSTRTSTDTQYF
CDR3nt: TGCGCCAGCAGCACACGGACTAGCACAGATACGCAGTATTTT

d_gene: TRBD2
j_gene: TRBJ2-1
abundance: -
v_gene: TRBV18
CDR3aa: CASSPGLAEYNEQFF
CDR3nt: TGTGCCAGCTCACCAGGACTAGCGGAATACAATGAGCAGTTCTTC

d_gene: -
j_gene: TRBJ2-1
abundance: -
v_gene: TRBV9
CDR3aa: CASSVVAGSPSYNEQFF
CDR3nt: TGTGCCAGCAGCGTAGTGGCGGGATCTCCCTCCTACAATGAGCAGTTCTTC

d_gene: -
j_gene: TRBJ1-2
abundance: -
v_gene: TRBV15
CDR3aa: CATSRVGDYGYTF
CDR3nt: TGTGCCACCAGCAGAGTAGGAGACTATGGCTACACCTTC

d_gene: -
j_gene: TRBJ2-7
abundance: few
v_gene: TRBV10-3
CDR3aa: CAISGPGSYEQYF
CDR3nt: TGTGCCATCAGTGGCCCAGGCTCCTACGAGCAGTACTTC

d_gene: -
j_gene: TRBJ2-1
abundance: -
v_gene: TRBV23-1
CDR3aa: CASSQRGRVKFF
CDR3nt: TGCGCCAGCAGTCAAAGAGGGCGGGTGAAGTTCTTC

d_gene: TRBD1
j_gene: TRBJ1-1
abundance: -
v_gene: TRBV5-1
CDR3aa: CASRGGTGDKNTEAFF
CDR3nt: TGCGCCAGCAGGGGCGGGACAGGCGATAAGAACACTGAAGCTTTCTTT

d_gene: -
j_gene: TRBJ1-1
abundance: -
v_gene: TRBV9
CDR3aa: CASSALAGRGGTEAFF
CDR3nt: TGTGCCAGCAGCGCCCTAGCCGGGCGAGGAGGCACTGAAGCTTTCTTT

d_gene: -
j_gene: TRBJ1-4
abundance: -
v_gene: TRBV29-1
CDR3aa: CSAGVGNEKLFF
CDR3nt: TGCAGCGCAGGGGTCGGTAATGAAAAACTGTTTTTT

d_gene: -
j_gene: TRBJ2-2
abundance: -
v_gene: TRBV18
CDR3aa: CASSLPGATGELFF
CDR3nt: TGTGCCAGCTCCCTGCCAGGGGCGACCGGGGAGCTGTTTTTT

d_gene: TRBD2
j_gene: TRBJ2-1
abundance: -
v_gene: TRBV5-6
CDR3aa: CASSTSGGTYLYNEQFF
CDR3nt: TGTGCCAGCAGCACCTCGGGGGGGACTTATCTCTACAATGAGCAGTTCTTC

d_gene: TRBD2
j_gene: TRBJ2-7
abundance: -
v_gene: TRBV6-6
CDR3aa: CASSFKTSGGAYEQYF
CDR3nt: TGTGCCAGCAGTTTCAAGACTAGCGGGGGAGCCTACGAGCAGTACTTC

d_gene: -
j_gene: TRBJ1-2
abundance: -
v_gene: TRBV30
CDR3aa: CAGAMAGLGVGYTF
CDR3nt: TGTGCGGGGGCCATGGCAGGGCTTGGTGTAGGCTACACCTTC

d_gene: TRBD1
j_gene: TRBJ2-2
abundance: once
v_gene: TRBV13
CDR3aa: CASSLLQGANTGELFF
CDR3nt: TGTGCCAGCAGCTTACTACAGGGGGCGAACACCGGGGAGCTGTTTTTT

d_gene: -
j_gene: TRBJ2-4
abundance: -
v_gene: TRBV30
CDR3aa: CAWSVQWQGVAKNIQYF
CDR3nt: TGTGCCTGGAGTGTACAGTGGCAAGGGGTAGCCAAAAACATTCAGTACTTC

d_gene: TRBD1
j_gene: TRBJ2-2
abundance: -
v_gene: TRBV5-1
CDR3aa: CASSEGTGPRTGELFF
CDR3nt: TGCGCCAGCAGCGAAGGGACAGGCCCCAGGACCGGGGAGCTGTTTTTT

d_gene: -
j_gene: TRBJ2-2
abundance: -
v_gene: TRBV13
CDR3aa: CASSLVAANTGELFF
CDR3nt: TGTGCCAGCAGCTTAGTGGCTGCGAACACCGGGGAGCTGTTTTTT

d_gene: TRBD1
j_gene: TRBJ2-7
abundance: once
v_gene: TRBV4-1
CDR3aa: CASSPGTGGPSSYEQYF
CDR3nt: TGCGCCAGCAGCCCGGGGACAGGGGGCCCAAGCTCCTACGAGCAGTACTTC

d_gene: -
j_gene: TRBJ2-7
abundance: -
v_gene: TRBV27
CDR3aa: CASEPGHEQYF
CDR3nt: TGTGCCAGCGAGCCAGGGCACGAGCAGTACTTC

d_gene: -
j_gene: TRBJ1-1
abundance: -
v_gene: TRBV18
CDR3aa: CASSPSSTVNTEAFF
CDR3nt: TGTGCCAGCTCACCATCCTCGACAGTGAACACTGAAGCTTTCTTT

d_gene: -
j_gene: TRBJ1-6
abundance: -
v_gene: TRBV30
CDR3aa: CAWTGNSPLHF
CDR3nt: TGTGCCTGGACAGGGAATTCACCCCTCCACTTT

d_gene: -
j_gene: TRBJ1-4
abundance: -
v_gene: TRBV5-6
CDR3aa: CASSLVGTPNEKLFF
CDR3nt: TGTGCCAGCAGCTTGGTGGGGACACCCAATGAAAAACTGTTTTTT

d_gene: -
j_gene: TRBJ2-5
abundance: -
v_gene: TRBV6-1
CDR3aa: CASSEGWTVWVQETQYF
CDR3nt: TGTGCCAGCAGTGAAGGGTGGACAGTTTGGGTCCAAGAGACCCAGTACTTC

d_gene: TRBD1
j_gene: TRBJ1-4
abundance: once
v_gene: TRBV16
CDR3aa: CASSQSRGQGAKLFF
CDR3nt: TGTGCCAGCAGCCAATCGAGGGGCCAGGGGGCAAAACTGTTTTTT

d_gene: TRBD1
j_gene: TRBJ1-5
abundance: many
v_gene: TRBV5-1
CDR3aa: CASSLGQGSNQPQHF
CDR3nt: TGCGCCAGCAGCTTGGGACAGGGTAGCAATCAGCCCCAGCATTTT